This TCR beta chain was observed in a study of cytomegalovirus exposure and HLA in healthy donors. Germline CDR1 SEHNR, CDR2 FQNEAQ (reference sequence). The V gene lost 5 bases and the J gene lost 3 bases, with 19 bases spanning the gap. The length of the CDR3 is 16 residues. A multiplex PCR was run with 60 Vbeta primers and 13 Jbeta primers. Method: immunoSEQ multiplex PCR; TCRdb's copy keeps in-frame clones and lacks some. The repertoire consists of about 240,000 clones, with approximately 81% occurring once and the leading ten covering roughly 0.24%. The chain recombines TRBV7-9 with TRBJ1-1; D call uncertain. Sequenced sample: PBMCs. The clonotype comes from a girl aged 2 to 9 in good health and CMV-seronegative. CDR3 DNA sequence: TGTGCCAGCAGCCGAATCCCCAAAGTCGAGGACACTGAAGCTTTCTTT. Protein product: CASSRIPKVEDTEAFF.